The 24 T cell receptor beta chains reported below all come from one sample, sequenced in a study of blood T cell repertoires in COVID-19. The method was immunoSEQ multiplex PCR; TCRdb's version includes in-frame clones alone and lacks a portion of them. The sample consists of 150,000 to 200,000 clones, more than 75% of them appearing once. What was sequenced was peripheral blood. The receptors derive from a person aged 70 to 85 with COVID-19, enrolled during active disease.

The chain employs TRBV28 and TRBJ1-6; no firm D call. The V and J ends lost 3 bases and 0 bases respectively, with 12 bases between them. This CDR3 is built from 17 residues. Germline assignment: CDR1 MDHEN and CDR2 SYDVKM. In nucleotides, the CDR3 is TGTGCCAGCAGTTTCGGGCCGGGAAGCTCCTATAATTCACCCCTCCACTTT. Its protein product is CASSFGPGSSYNSPLHF.

This chain uses TRBV6-5 with TRBJ2-6; no reliable D call. V was cut by 7 bases and J by 0 bases, with 10 bases left in between. Germline CDR1 MNHEY, CDR2 SVGAGI. The CDR3 totals 15 residues. This CDR3 is CASKIPGSGANVLTF. The DNA for the CDR3 is TGTGCCAGCAAAATACCGGGCTCTGGGGCCAACGTCCTGACTTTC.

CDR3 DNA sequence: TGCAGCGTTGAAGCGCTGGGACAGGGGATTAACTATGGCTACACCTTC. This translates into CSVEALGQGINYGYTF. The chain recombines TRBV29-1 with TRBJ1-2, with 10 bases fitting TRBD1. Germline V gene lookup returns CDR1 SQVTM and CDR2 ANQGSEA. The V gene end was trimmed by 1 base and the J gene end by 1 base; junction bases not matched to a gene: 6. CDR3 length: 16 residues.

V gene TRBV11-1 combines with J gene TRBJ2-3, with 9 bases aligning to TRBD2. After removal of 8 bases from V and 6 bases from J, the junction contained 15 bases not matched to a gene. Per the germline V gene, CDR1 is SGHAT and CDR2 is FQDESV (reference sequence). The CDR3 contains 16 residues. The chain's CDR3 is CASSRIAGEKGDTQYF. Here the CDR3 DNA reads TGTGCCAGCTCCCGCATAGCGGGAGAAAAGGGCGATACGCAGTATTTT.

The chain recombines TRBV12-5 with TRBJ1-1, with a tentative D call TRBD1 (6 bases). Germline V gene sequence: CDR1 LGHNT, CDR2 FRNRAP. The CDR3 is 16 amino acids. Trimming took 0 bases from V and 0 from J, leaving 11 bases between them. The CDR3 loop reads CASGLVLGQMNTEAFF. CDR3 sequence (DNA): TGTGCTAGTGGTTTGGTACTCGGACAGATGAACACTGAAGCTTTCTTT.

J is TRBJ1-3 and V is TRBV7-2; 10 nucleotides line up with TRBD1. V shed 0 bases, J shed 6 bases, and the junction held 2 bases outside the gene matches. CDR1 and CDR2 from the germline V gene are SGHTA and FQGNSA. The CDR3 runs to 15 residues. The DNA of the CDR3 is TGTGCCAGCAGCTTAGCTGGGACAGGGGTAAACACCATATATTTT. Translated: CASSLAGTGVNTIYF.

The chain is built from TRBV10-3 and TRBJ1-1; 8 bases are shared with TRBD1. After removal of 7 bases from V and 6 bases from J, the junction contained 10 bases not matched to a gene. Per the germline V gene, CDR1 is ENHRY and CDR2 is SYGVKD. The CDR3 runs to 14 residues. The CDR3 sequence is CAIKGAGGPPEAFF. The DNA for the CDR3 is TGTGCCATCAAAGGTGCAGGGGGCCCCCCTGAAGCTTTCTTT.

This rearrangement joins TRBV29-1 to TRBJ2-7, with 8 bases lining up with TRBD1. J gave up 6 bases and V 6 bases, and 1 base lay outside the gene matches. The CDR3 totals 10 residues. CDR1 is SQVTM and CDR2 is ANQGSEA in the germline V gene. The CDR3 loop reads CSVGQGEQYF. The CDR3 bases are TGCAGCGTCGGACAGGGCGAGCAGTACTTC.

This clone is a singleton in its sample. The CDR3 DNA is TGTGCCAGCACCCGAAGGACAGGGGCAAGTGAAGCTTTCTTT. This gives the protein CASTRRTGASEAFF. V gene TRBV5-6 combines with J gene TRBJ1-1, with 9 positions matching TRBD1. Germline CDR1 reads SGHDT; CDR2 reads YYEEEE. The CDR3 spans 14 residues. Losses at the gene ends were 6 bases for V and 7 bases for J; bases not matched to a gene: 10.

This chain connects TRBV30 to TRBJ2-6, with a weak D call TRBD1 (6 bases). The CDR3 runs to 17 residues. CDR1 is GTSNPN, CDR2 SVGIG, per germline (reference sequence). V was clipped by 4 bases and J by 0 bases, with 16 bases between them. The CDR3 loop reads CAWNSGTSISGANVLTF. In DNA, the CDR3 is TGTGCCTGGAATTCTGGGACAAGTATCTCTGGGGCCAACGTCCTGACTTTC.

The chain has TRBV28 and TRBJ2-4; D perhaps matches TRBD2 (7 bases). V lost 3 bases and J 0 bases, leaving 18 bases between the germline ends. The CDR3 sequence is 18 residues long. Germline-derived CDR1 and CDR2 are MDHEN and SYDVKM. The CDR3, as DNA: TGTGCCAGCAGTTTGGGGGGGGCCCGACCTGGAGCCAAAAACATTCAGTACTTC. Its protein product is CASSLGGARPGAKNIQYF.

The chain is built from TRBV21-1 and TRBJ1-5. TRBV21-1 is labeled a pseudogene. The CDR3 is 14 residues long. The CDR3 nucleotides read TGTGCCAGCAGCAAAGAGAGGGTCAACCAGCCCCAGCATTTT. This sequence encodes CASSKERVNQPQHF.

The gene calls are TRBV9 and TRBJ2-5; 7 bases are a match to TRBD2. Germline CDR1 is SGDLS and CDR2 is YYNGEE. The junction had 7 bases not matched to a gene; V was cut back by 0 bases and J by 5 bases. CDR3 length equals 15 residues. The CDR3 nucleotides read TGTGCCAGCAGCGTAGAGGCGGGAGTATGGGAGACCCAGTACTTC. It encodes CASSVEAGVWETQYF.

The chain is built from TRBV7-2 and TRBJ2-1; D not certain. Trimming took 1 base from V and 6 from J, leaving 4 bases between them. The CDR3 loop spans 12 amino acids. Germline V gene sequence: CDR1 SGHTA, CDR2 FQGNSA. CDR3 nucleotides: TGTGCCAGCAGCTTAGTGGCCAATGAGCAGTTCTTC. Amino acid sequence: CASSLVANEQFF.

Of note for this clone: One end of the junction does not line up with germline, which may come from a read error. The rearrangement links TRBV12-3 or TRBV12-4 to TRBJ2-3; 8 nucleotides align to TRBD2. The CDR3 extends over 12 amino acids. CDR3 residues: CASSLSSGSEDF. The CDR3 DNA reads as TGTGCCAGCAGTTTATCGAGCGGGAGTGAGGATTTT.

This sequence joins TRBV29-1 and TRBJ2-1, with 7 positions matching TRBD2. This CDR3 is 14 amino acids long. In germline, CDR1 is SQVTM, CDR2 ANQGSEA. Trimming removed 6 bases from V and 3 bases from J; junction bases left unmatched: 8. CDR3 residues: CSVSGLDFYNEQFF. The CDR3 bases are TGCAGCGTCAGCGGACTAGACTTCTACAATGAGCAGTTCTTC.

In this sample, this clone turned up a few times. This sequence joins TRBV27 and TRBJ1-5, with D possibly TRBD1 on 5 matching bases. The V end was cut by 8 bases, the J end by 1 base, with 18 bases between. The germline gives CDR1 MNHEY, CDR2 SMNVEV (reference sequence). There are 16 residues in the CDR3. CDR3 in DNA: TGTGCCAGCTCCTTAACGGGGGTAGGCAGCAATCAGCCCCAGCATTTT. Its protein is CASSLTGVGSNQPQHF.

This clone was recorded only once. V and J are TRBV2 and TRBJ1-1, with no clear D. Per germline, CDR1 SNHLY and CDR2 FYNNEI. The length of the CDR3 is 13 residues. V lost 4 bases, J lost 5 bases, and 11 bases lay in between. CDR3 sequence reads: CASSGQIKTEAFF. CDR3 coding DNA: TGTGCCAGCAGTGGGCAGATAAAGACTGAAGCTTTCTTT.

V gene TRBV28 combines with J gene TRBJ2-1, with TRBD1 matching over 8 bases. Germline assignment: CDR1 MDHEN and CDR2 SYDVKM. The CDR3 length is 15 residues. Trimming at V came to 5 bases and at J to 6 bases, leaving 9 bases not matched to a gene. The CDR3 DNA reads as TGTGCCAGCAGTCGGACAGGGTGGTTTGGCAATGAGCAGTTCTTC. Translated, it gives CASSRTGWFGNEQFF.

This chain uses TRBV29-1 with TRBJ1-1, with D unclear. Trimming removed 1 base at V and 4 bases at J, with 13 bases between. CDR1 is SQVTM, CDR2 ANQGSEA, per germline. The CDR3 contains 14 residues. The CDR3 coding sequence is TGCAGCGTTGAAGGCGGGGTGAGGAGCACTGAAGCTTTCTTT. This gives the protein CSVEGGVRSTEAFF.

The rearrangement links TRBV7-9 to TRBJ1-4; TRBD1 matches 7 bases. Germline V gene lookup returns CDR1 SEHNR and CDR2 FQNEAQ (reference sequence). The CDR3 extends over 13 amino acids. Unmatched junction bases numbered 5, after V lost 1 base and J lost 12 bases. The CDR3 loop is CASSLGDSSQLFF. The CDR3 DNA reads TGTGCCAGCAGCTTAGGGGACAGCTCTCAACTGTTTTTT.

This chain links TRBV29-1 with TRBJ2-1; TRBD2 agrees at 14 bases. V lost 3 bases to trimming and J lost 4 bases; unmatched junction nucleotides: 2. This CDR3 is 15 amino acids long. Germline-derived CDR1 and CDR2 are SQVTM and ANQGSEA. CDR3 in amino acids: CSVEGTSGGYNEQFF. CDR3 nucleotide sequence: TGCAGCGTTGAGGGGACTAGCGGGGGTTACAATGAGCAGTTCTTC.

This clone was counted between two and nine times. CDR3 DNA: TGTGCCAGCAGTCCCCAGCGGGAGGAACAAGAGACCCAGTACTTC. Protein: CASSPQREEQETQYF. This chain joins TRBV5-6 and TRBJ2-5; 9 bases agree with TRBD2. Per the germline V gene, CDR1 is SGHDT and CDR2 is YYEEEE. Trimming at V came to 5 bases and at J to 2 bases, leaving 7 bases not matched to a gene. The CDR3 runs 15 residues.

The chain carries TRBV5-1 and TRBJ1-3; TRBD1 matches at 7 bases. CDR3 length: 15 residues. Germline lookup yields CDR1 SGHRS and CDR2 YFSETQ. V shed 0 bases and J 0 bases; nucleotides not matched to a gene: 0. The CDR3 is CASSLGDSSGNTIYF. The CDR3 region has the DNA TGCGCCAGCAGCTTGGGGGACAGCTCTGGAAACACCATATATTTT.